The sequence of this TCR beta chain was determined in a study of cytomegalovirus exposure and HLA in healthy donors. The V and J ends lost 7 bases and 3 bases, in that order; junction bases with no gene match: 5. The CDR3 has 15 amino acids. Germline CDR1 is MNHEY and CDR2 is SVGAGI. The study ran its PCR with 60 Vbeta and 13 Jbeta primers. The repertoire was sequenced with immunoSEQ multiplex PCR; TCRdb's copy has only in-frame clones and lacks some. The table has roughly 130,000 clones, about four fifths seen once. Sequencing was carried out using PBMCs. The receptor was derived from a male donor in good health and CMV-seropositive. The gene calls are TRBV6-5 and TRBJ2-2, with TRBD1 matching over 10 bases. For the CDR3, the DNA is TGTGCCAGCAAAAGACAGGGGGCCGACACCGGGGAGCTGTTTTTT. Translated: CASKRQGADTGELFF.